This TCR beta chain was identified in a study of blood T cell repertoires in COVID-19. Study-wide background: Samples representing acute and convalescent COVID-19 were sourced from the United States, Italy and Spain. In each case, the material was cDNA or gDNA derived from T cells, B-cell-depleted T cells, or PBMCs.

This clone was seen a single time. Germline V gene data show CDR1 as MGHRA and CDR2 as YSYEKL. V lost 3 bases and J 1 base, leaving 12 bases between the germline ends. The CDR3 loop spans 15 amino acids. Profiled with immunoSEQ multiplex PCR; TCRdb holds only in-frame clones, not every one. The data show over 250,000 clones, with 75% to 90% seen just once and 6.3% held by the top ten. The sequenced sample was peripheral blood. V and J are TRBV4-1 and TRBJ1-1; D gene unclear. This receptor was identified in a woman aged 45-60 years with COVID-19, enrolled during active disease. The CDR3 protein is CASSQGTAENTEAFF. The CDR3, as DNA: TGCGCCAGCAGCCAGGGAACAGCGGAGAACACTGAAGCTTTCTTT.